The 28 T cell receptor beta chains below come from one sample, sequenced in a study of blood T cell repertoires in COVID-19. TCRdb keeps only in-frame clones here, not all; method: immunoSEQ multiplex PCR. The profile shows approximately 150,000 clones, 87% of them singletons. Sample: PBMCs or T cells enriched from blood (not recorded which). The receptors shown here come from a woman aged 35 to 49 who had been exposed to COVID-19.

The V call is TRBV2, the J call TRBJ1-2; D might be TRBD1 (5 bases). The CDR3 loop spans 13 amino acids. Trimming left V 1 base short and J 8 bases short, with 11 bases between. CDR1 and CDR2 from the germline V gene are SNHLY and FYNNEI. CDR3 sequence: CASSEVPGGGYTF. The CDR3 coding sequence is TGTGCCAGCAGTGAAGTACCGGGGGGAGGCTACACCTTC.

The table lists this clone with a few counts. The J gene is TRBJ2-1, the V gene TRBV19; possible D gene TRBD1, 5 bases. With 3 bases removed from V and 3 bases from J, the gap between germline ends came to 12 bases. The CDR3 has 15 amino acids. CDR1 and CDR2 from the germline V gene are LNHDA and SQIVND (reference sequence). The CDR3 DNA sequence: TGTGCCAGTAGTATGGCAGGGAACAGCTACAATGAGCAGTTCTTC. This gives the protein CASSMAGNSYNEQFF.

This clone has only one observation. This chain links TRBV6-5 with TRBJ1-3, with D hard to call. V was pared by 6 bases and J by 2 bases, with 14 bases between. The CDR3 consists of 15 residues. Per germline, CDR1 MNHEY and CDR2 SVGAGI. In nucleotides, the CDR3 is TGTGCCAGCAGCCGAGTCAGAGGAGCTGGAAACACCATATATTTT. Its translation: CASSRVRGAGNTIYF.

This clone appeared a single time. This sequence joins TRBV14 and TRBJ2-3, with 10 bases lining up with TRBD2. With V trimmed by 4 bases and J by 4 bases, 8 bases remained unmatched. This CDR3 has 16 residues. Germline CDR1 is SGHDN and CDR2 is FVKESK. The CDR3 sequence is CASSLSGGVIADTQYF. The CDR3 nucleotides read TGTGCCAGCAGCCTAAGCGGGGGGGTGATCGCAGATACGCAGTATTTT.

This clone has a single count. The V call is TRBV5-4, the J call TRBJ2-7, with 7 nucleotides matching TRBD2. Germline CDR1 and CDR2: SGHNT and YYREEE (reference sequence). This CDR3 is 15 amino acids long. V was clipped by 2 bases and J by 3 bases; unmatched bases: 8. The CDR3 bases are TGTGCCAGCAGCTTCGGAGGCGGGGGAGACTACGAGCAGTACTTC. As protein: CASSFGGGGDYEQYF.

The V call is TRBV4-1, the J call TRBJ2-7; D perhaps matches TRBD2 (6 bases). The CDR3 consists of 14 residues. From germline, CDR1 is MGHRA and CDR2 YSYEKL. Trimming shortened V by 3 bases and J by 3 bases, and 12 bases separated the two germline ends. Written as DNA, the CDR3 is TGCGCCAGCAGCCAGCGGGACGCAGACTACGAGCAGTACTTC. Its protein is CASSQRDADYEQYF.

The chain employs TRBV28 and TRBJ2-5; tentative D call: TRBD1 (9 bases). Between the trimmed V and J ends, which lost 5 bases and 6 bases, there was a span of 25 bases. CDR1 MDHEN and CDR2 SYDVKM come from the germline V gene. The CDR3 has 17 residues. The CDR3 DNA sequence: TGTGCCAGCAGTCCCTACACAGGGGGCCTAGCGGGCCAGACCCAGTACTTC. Protein product: CASSPYTGGLAGQTQYF.

This clone has only one observation. The chain carries TRBV18 and TRBJ2-6, with 7 positions matching TRBD1. The CDR3 covers 17 residues. The V gene's germline CDR1 is KGHSH and CDR2 LQKENI. The V and J ends lost 4 bases and 0 bases, in that order; junction bases with no gene match: 6. The DNA of the CDR3 is TGTGCCAGCTCACGAGGGGGCGCGTCCTCTGGGGCCAACGTCCTGACTTTC. It yields the protein CASSRGGASSGANVLTF.

This sequence joins TRBV5-1 and TRBJ1-1, with 8 bases matching TRBD1. From germline, CDR1 is SGHRS and CDR2 YFSETQ. This CDR3 spans 15 amino acids. Trimming at V came to 4 bases and at J to 11 bases, leaving 16 bases not matched to a gene. This CDR3 reads CASSPGQGLSEVAFF. The CDR3 nucleotides are TGCGCCAGCAGCCCAGGACAGGGTTTGAGTGAGGTGGCTTTCTTT.

The genes are TRBV5-1 and TRBJ2-1, with TRBD2 matching 11 bases. The CDR3 is made up of 15 amino acids. Germline lookup yields CDR1 SGHRS and CDR2 YFSETQ. Unmatched junction bases numbered 6, after V lost 4 bases and J lost 6 bases. CDR3 sequence (DNA): TGCGCCAGCAGCCGGACTAGCGGGTCGAGCAATGAGCAGTTCTTC. Protein sequence: CASSRTSGSSNEQFF.

The genes are TRBV29-1 and TRBJ1-1; TRBD1 might be the D (5 bases). This CDR3 contains 15 residues. V dropped 4 bases and J dropped 3 bases, with 18 bases sitting between them. Looked up from germline, CDR1 is SQVTM and CDR2 is ANQGSEA. The CDR3 DNA is TGCAGCGTTGGGTTTAGGGTCAGGGCGGACACTGAAGCTTTCTTT. Amino acid sequence: CSVGFRVRADTEAFF.

The J gene is TRBJ1-6, the V gene TRBV18; D remains ambiguous. Germline V gene data show CDR1 as KGHSH and CDR2 as LQKENI. The CDR3 runs to 13 residues. Trimming took off 2 bases at V and 10 bases at J, with 9 bases between the two ends. This CDR3 is CASSPNSGSPLHF. The CDR3 coding sequence is TGTGCCAGCTCACCAAACTCGGGGTCACCCCTCCACTTT.

The rearrangement joins TRBV14 to TRBJ2-7; D is perhaps TRBD1 (6 bases). Germline lookup yields CDR1 SGHDN and CDR2 FVKESK. V dropped 4 bases and J dropped 2 bases, with 15 bases sitting between them. The CDR3 is 15 amino acids. The CDR3, as DNA: TGTGCCAGCAGCCGTTCCAGACAGGAGCCCTACGAGCAGTACTTC. Translation: CASSRSRQEPYEQYF.

The chain carries TRBV18 and TRBJ2-3; 7 bases fit TRBD1. V was pared by 1 base and J by 2 bases, with 3 bases of the junction left unmatched. CDR1 and CDR2 from the germline V gene are KGHSH and LQKENI. The CDR3 totals 15 residues. This chain's CDR3 is CASSPRTGPTDTQYF. The CDR3 nucleotides are TGTGCCAGCTCACCACGGACAGGACCCACAGATACGCAGTATTTT.

The chain combines TRBV28 with TRBJ2-2; 7 nucleotides line up with TRBD2. The V gene's germline CDR1 is MDHEN and CDR2 SYDVKM. The CDR3 is 15 amino acids. V gave up 8 bases and J gave up 7 bases; unmatched junction bases: 13. The CDR3 DNA follows: TGTGCCAGCGTTACGGCGGGAGTCGGTAACGGGGAGCTGTTTTTT. It translates to CASVTAGVGNGELFF.

This clone was seen only a few times. The chain links TRBV5-1 to TRBJ2-2, with 9 bases that match TRBD1. The CDR3 contains 14 residues. Germline V CDR1 and CDR2: SGHRS, YFSETQ. Trimming cost V 4 bases and J 6 bases; bases outside gene matches: 4. The CDR3 here is CASSHGTGPGELFF. The CDR3 coding sequence is TGCGCCAGCAGCCACGGGACAGGGCCCGGGGAGCTGTTTTTT. The whole variable domain, remainder taken from reference TRBV5-1 and TRBJ2-2, is KAGVTQTPRYLIKTRGQQVTLSCSPISGHRSVSWYQQTPGQGLQFLFEYFSETQRNKGNFPGRFSGRQFSNSRSEMNVSTLELGDSALYLCASSHGTGPGELFFGEGSRLTVL.

In this sample, this clone turned up once. The CDR3 sequence is CASEMNRESDTGELFF. DNA for the CDR3: TGTGCCAGCGAAATGAACAGGGAGTCGGACACCGGGGAGCTGTTTTTT. The gene calls are TRBV11-3 and TRBJ2-2; D is perhaps TRBD1 (6 bases). Germline V gives CDR1 SGHNT, CDR2 YENEEA. The V and J ends lost 8 bases and 3 bases respectively, with 19 bases between them. This CDR3 contains 16 residues. Drawing the rest from reference TRBV11-3 and TRBJ2-2, the complete variable domain is EAGVVQSPRYKIIEKKQPVAFWCNPISGHNTLYWYLQNLGQGPELLIRYENEEAVDDSQLPKDRFSAERLKGVDSTLKIQPAELGDSAVYLCASEMNRESDTGELFFGEGSRLTVL.

Within the sample, this clone is medium-sized. This chain connects TRBV29-1 to TRBJ1-2, with a tentative D call TRBD1 (5 bases). This CDR3 has 12 residues. V dropped 4 bases and J dropped 5 bases, with 11 bases sitting between them. Germline V CDR1 and CDR2: SQVTM, ANQGSEA. For the CDR3, the DNA is TGCAGCGTTGTGGGGGACTATTATGGCTACACCTTC. The encoded protein is CSVVGDYYGYTF.

The chain employs TRBV19 and TRBJ1-5; 11 nucleotides align to TRBD1. V shed 4 bases and J 4 bases; nucleotides not matched to a gene: 6. CDR3 length: 16 residues. In germline, CDR1 is LNHDA, CDR2 SQIVND (reference sequence). CDR3 sequence (DNA): TGTGCCAGTAGTAAGGGACAGGGGGAGGCGAATCAGCCCCAGCATTTT. This encodes CASSKGQGEANQPQHF.

The V and J genes are TRBV10-3 and TRBJ1-5; 7 nucleotides match TRBD1. CDR1 is ENHRY, CDR2 SYGVKD, per germline. V lost 0 bases to trimming and J lost 10 bases; unmatched junction nucleotides: 6. The CDR3 totals 14 residues. In DNA form, the CDR3 reads TGTGCCATCAGTGAGTCAGACAGGGATAGACCCCAGCATTTT. This codes for CAISESDRDRPQHF.

The rearrangement uses TRBV3-1 (or the pseudogene TRBV3-2) and TRBJ1-2, with D perhaps TRBD1 (5 bases). In germline, CDR1 is LGHDT, CDR2 YNNKEL (reference sequence). V lost 4 bases to trimming and J lost 5 bases, with 17 bases between them. This CDR3 contains 15 residues. The CDR3 DNA reads TGTGCCAGCAGCCCTCCCGCGGGGGGGAATTATGGCTACACCTTC. Amino acids: CASSPPAGGNYGYTF.

The CDR3 bases are TGTGCCAGTTTTCCGGGACAGACCTCTGGAAACACCATATATTTT. It is translated as CASFPGQTSGNTIYF. The chain combines TRBV19 with TRBJ1-3; TRBD1 matches 7 bases. The CDR3 length is 15 residues. Germline-derived CDR1 and CDR2 are LNHDA and SQIVND (reference sequence). Trimming took 8 bases from V and 0 from J; bases not matched to a gene: 7.

The chain links TRBV24-1 to TRBJ2-1; TRBD1 matches at 10 bases. J was trimmed by 7 bases and V by 7 bases; bases with no gene match: 3. Germline assignment: CDR1 KGHDR and CDR2 SFDVKD. There are 13 residues in the CDR3. The CDR3 DNA reads TGTGCCACCAGAGGACAGGGGGGGAATGAGCAGTTCTTC. Encoded protein: CATRGQGGNEQFF.

This chain joins TRBV19 and TRBJ2-3, with TRBD2 identical over 8 bases. V dropped 7 bases and J dropped 3; count of bases not matched to a gene: 9. The CDR3 covers 15 residues. Looked up from germline, CDR1 is LNHDA and CDR2 is SQIVND (reference sequence). The CDR3 DNA reads TGTGCCAGTATGGGAGCGGGAGAGACGACAGATACGCAGTATTTT. This codes for CASMGAGETTDTQYF.

The chain joins TRBV7-6 to TRBJ1-6; 12 positions agree with TRBD1. Germline V gene sequence: CDR1 SGHVS, CDR2 FNYEAQ. Trimming removed 1 base from V and 9 bases from J; junction bases left unmatched: 4. The CDR3 is 16 residues long. The DNA for the CDR3 is TGTGCCAGCAGCTTAGAGGGGACAGGGGGCTCTTCACCCCTCCACTTT. Protein product: CASSLEGTGGSSPLHF. Supplemented by reference TRBV7-6 and TRBJ1-6, the full variable domain reads GAGVSQSPRYKVTKRGQDVALRCDPISGHVSLYWYRQALGQGPEFLTYFNYEAQQDKSGLPNDRFSAERPEGSISTLTIQRTEQRDSAMYRCASSLEGTGGSSPLHFGNGTRLTVT.

The V gene is TRBV7-9, the J gene TRBJ2-2; 7 nucleotides match TRBD1. Germline-derived CDR1 and CDR2 are SEHNR and FQNEAQ (reference sequence). This CDR3 has 16 residues. The V gene end was trimmed by 4 bases and the J gene end by 2 bases; junction bases not matched to a gene: 7. Written as DNA, the CDR3 is TGTGCCAGCAGCTGGAGAGACAGGGATAACACCGGGGAGCTGTTTTTT. Translation gives CASSWRDRDNTGELFF.

The rearrangement links TRBV5-5 to TRBJ1-6; 11 positions agree with TRBD1. V was clipped by 4 bases and J by 9 bases; unmatched bases: 6. Germline V gene lookup returns CDR1 SGHKS and CDR2 YYEKEE (reference sequence). The CDR3 runs 15 residues. CDR3 sequence (DNA): TGTGCCAGCAGCCCGTCCGGGACAGGGGGTTCACCCCTCCACTTT. The encoded protein is CASSPSGTGGSPLHF.

The chain links TRBV27 to TRBJ1-2; tentative D call: TRBD1 (6 bases). Trimming removed 3 bases from V and 2 bases from J, with 13 bases in between. Looked up from germline, CDR1 is MNHEY and CDR2 is SMNVEV (reference sequence). This CDR3 is 15 amino acids long. The CDR3 protein is CASSLSGHPNYGYTF. The CDR3 bases are TGTGCCAGCAGTTTGTCGGGACACCCCAACTATGGCTACACCTTC.